This passage covers 21 T cell receptor beta chains from one sample sequenced in a study of blood T cell repertoires in COVID-19. The protocol was immunoSEQ multiplex PCR, while the TCRdb copy is restricted to in-frame clones and leaves out a portion. In the table there are over 100,000 clones, approximately 89% of which are singletons. The sequenced material came from peripheral blood. These receptors were taken from a man aged 45 to 65 with acute or convalescent COVID-19.

This clone has only a few counts. The chain joins TRBV7-9 to TRBJ2-7, with a weak D call TRBD2 (6 bases). The CDR3 contains 13 residues. Trimming shortened V by 0 bases and J by 9 bases, and 12 bases separated the two germline ends. In germline, CDR1 is SEHNR, CDR2 FQNEAQ (reference sequence). In nucleotides, the CDR3 is TGTGCCAGCAGCTTAGCGGGAGGCGAGGTGCAGTACTTC. Protein: CASSLAGGEVQYF.

The V gene is TRBV28, the J gene TRBJ2-3; possible D gene TRBD2, 6 bases. Germline V gene data show CDR1 as MDHEN and CDR2 as SYDVKM. With 8 bases removed from V and 5 bases from J, the gap between germline ends came to 17 bases. CDR3 length equals 14 residues. CDR3 in amino acids: CASLGGGRLDTQYF. CDR3 nucleotide sequence: TGTGCCAGCCTAGGAGGAGGGCGTTTAGATACGCAGTATTTT.

The chain couples TRBV28 to TRBJ2-7, with TRBD1 identical over 7 bases. Germline CDR1 MDHEN, CDR2 SYDVKM. The length of the CDR3 is 15 residues. The CDR3 region has the DNA TGTGCGTCGAGATCAGGGGGTCAGAGTCTCTACGAGCAGTACTTC. Protein product: CASRSGGQSLYEQYF.

This clone was found a few times. The CDR3: CASRIDLAVEQFF. The CDR3 nucleotides are TGTGCCAGCAGGATCGACCTAGCTGTTGAGCAGTTCTTC. The chain carries TRBV2 and TRBJ2-1, with D possibly being TRBD2 (5 bases). V was shortened by 6 bases and J by 9 bases, with 15 bases between the two germline ends. Germline CDR1 reads SNHLY; CDR2 reads FYNNEI. This CDR3 region has 13 residues.

The chain is built from TRBV6-5 and TRBJ2-5, with 9 bases aligning to TRBD1. V lost 6 bases and J lost 4; bases outside the gene matches: 3. In germline, CDR1 is MNHEY, CDR2 SVGAGI. The CDR3 loop spans 13 amino acids. The CDR3 protein is CASRDRGAETQYF. CDR3 nucleotides: TGTGCCAGCAGGGACAGGGGTGCAGAGACCCAGTACTTC.

The sample holds one count of this clone. This rearrangement joins TRBV2 to TRBJ1-2; a possible D gene is TRBD1 (5 bases). CDR1 SNHLY and CDR2 FYNNEI come from the germline V gene. Trimming removed 6 bases at V and 8 bases at J, with 22 bases between. The CDR3 runs 15 residues. The CDR3 spells CASRPNPGGGYGYTF. In DNA, the CDR3 is TGTGCCAGCAGGCCCAACCCTGGGGGAGGATACGGCTACACCTTC. The entire variable domain, with the rest obtained from reference TRBV2 and TRBJ1-2, is as follows: EPEVTQTPSHQVTQMGQEVILRCVPISNHLYFYWYRQILGQKVEFLVSFYNNEISEKSEIFDDQFSVERPDGSNFTLKIRSTKLEDSAMYFCASRPNPGGGYGYTFGSGTRLTVV.

The gene calls are TRBV7-2 and TRBJ1-2, with 9 bases matching TRBD1. The germline V gene has CDR1 SGHTA and CDR2 FQGNSA. There are 17 residues in the CDR3. The V gene end was trimmed by 5 bases and the J gene end by 3 bases; junction bases not matched to a gene: 13. CDR3 loop: CASSQGLQGARYYGYTF. The CDR3 DNA sequence: TGTGCCAGCAGCCAGGGATTACAGGGGGCGAGGTACTATGGCTACACCTTC.

This chain uses TRBV6-5 with TRBJ1-2; 7 positions agree with TRBD1. Germline values: CDR1 MNHEY, CDR2 SVGAGI. The CDR3 consists of 14 residues. Trimming removed 2 bases from V and 2 bases from J; junction bases left unmatched: 2. The CDR3 loop is CASSYRDRNYGYTF. As DNA, the CDR3 is TGTGCCAGCAGTTACAGGGACAGAAACTATGGCTACACCTTC.

This chain links TRBV29-1 with TRBJ1-2; weak D call: TRBD1 (6 bases). CDR3 size: 13 residues. CDR1 SQVTM and CDR2 ANQGSEA come from the germline V gene. V dropped 8 bases and J dropped 4 bases, with 17 bases sitting between them. CDR3: CSTIKQGGYGYTF. The CDR3 nucleotides read TGCAGCACCATTAAACAGGGCGGCTATGGCTACACCTTC. Variable domain in full (rest from reference TRBV29-1 and TRBJ1-2): SAVISQKPSRDICQRGTSLTIQCQVDSQVTMMFWYRQQPGQSLTLIATANQGSEATYESGFVIDKFPISRPNLTFSTLTVSNMSPEDSSIYLCSTIKQGGYGYTFGSGTRLTVV.

CDR3 region: CASSEGDTNYGYTF. CDR3 in DNA: TGTGCCAGCAGTGAAGGGGACACAAACTATGGCTACACCTTC. The gene calls are TRBV2 and TRBJ1-2; perhaps TRBD1 as D (6 bases). There are 14 residues in the CDR3. Looked up from germline, CDR1 is SNHLY and CDR2 is FYNNEI. V was clipped by 1 base and J by 2 bases, with 8 bases between them.

This clone was counted a few times. CDR3: CASSGESGNQPQHF. The CDR3 DNA sequence: TGTGCCAGCAGCGGGGAATCAGGCAATCAGCCCCAGCATTTT. J is TRBJ1-5 and V is TRBV2; no clear D gene. The germline V gene has CDR1 SNHLY and CDR2 FYNNEI. Trimming stripped 6 bases from V and 2 bases from J, with 11 bases between. There are 14 residues in the CDR3.

The rearrangement joins TRBV7-8 to TRBJ1-4; D is perhaps TRBD1 (5 bases). Per the germline V gene, CDR1 is SGHVS and CDR2 is FQNEAQ. The CDR3 is 15 residues long. V gave up 5 bases and J gave up 3 bases, with 13 bases separating them. CDR3 in amino acids: CASSRDGGANEKLFF. In nucleotides, the CDR3 is TGTGCCAGCAGCCGAGACGGGGGAGCTAATGAAAAACTGTTTTTT.

The rearrangement links TRBV5-1 to TRBJ1-1, with D perhaps matching TRBD1 (6 bases). The length of the CDR3 is 13 residues. V dropped 1 base and J dropped 3 bases, with 7 bases sitting between them. Per the germline V gene, CDR1 is SGHRS and CDR2 is YFSETQ. In nucleotides, the CDR3 is TGCGCCAGCAGCTTGCACAGGGACACTGAAGCTTTCTTT. Its protein is CASSLHRDTEAFF.

This chain joins TRBV7-2 and TRBJ2-1; D remains ambiguous. V was shortened by 1 base and J by 0 bases, with 7 bases between the two germline ends. The CDR3 consists of 15 residues. CDR1 SGHTA and CDR2 FQGNSA come from the germline V gene. Written as DNA, the CDR3 is TGTGCCAGCAGCTTAGATTCTAGCTCCTACAATGAGCAGTTCTTC. Protein: CASSLDSSSYNEQFF. The variable domain in full, with the rest retrieved from reference TRBV7-2 and TRBJ2-1, is GAGVSQSPSNKVTEKGKDVELRCDPISGHTALYWYRQSLGQGLEFLIYFQGNSAPDKSGLPSDRFSAERTGGSVSTLTIQRTQQEDSAVYLCASSLDSSSYNEQFFGPGTRLTVL.

The chain joins TRBV15 to TRBJ2-5; 12 bases are a match to TRBD2. Germline-derived CDR1 and CDR2 are LNHNV and YYDKDF (reference sequence). The V segment lost 0 bases and the J segment 0 bases; nucleotides outside the gene matches: 5. This CDR3 has 18 amino acids. The CDR3 coding sequence is TGTGCCACCAGCAGAGACCTCGGGACTAGCGGGTACCAAGAGACCCAGTACTTC. Translated: CATSRDLGTSGYQETQYF.

This clone occurred a few times. J is TRBJ1-1 and V is TRBV19; weak D call: TRBD1 (5 bases). Per the germline V gene, CDR1 is LNHDA and CDR2 is SQIVND (reference sequence). V dropped 7 bases and J dropped 1 base, with 16 bases sitting between them. The CDR3 spans 15 residues. The CDR3 region has the DNA TGTGCCAGTACCCTCAACGGGGGAGGGAACACTGAAGCTTTCTTT. It codes for CASTLNGGGNTEAFF.

The chain has TRBV5-1 and TRBJ1-1; D might be TRBD1 (5 bases). Trimming pared 4 bases from V and 1 base from J, leaving 11 bases between. Germline CDR1 SGHRS, CDR2 YFSETQ. The CDR3 spans 14 residues. The CDR3 DNA follows: TGCGCCAGCAGCATAACGACAGCGAACACTGAAGCTTTCTTT. Translation: CASSITTANTEAFF.

This clone was observed once. For the CDR3, the DNA is TGCAGCGTTGTCCCACAGGGGGTAGGCTATGGCTACACCTTC. Protein product: CSVVPQGVGYGYTF. This chain joins TRBV29-1 and TRBJ1-2, with 8 positions matching TRBD1. CDR1 and CDR2 (germline): SQVTM, ANQGSEA. This CDR3 is built from 14 residues. V dropped 4 bases and J dropped 4; count of bases not matched to a gene: 8.

V gene TRBV12-3 or TRBV12-4 combines with J gene TRBJ1-1, with unresolved D. CDR3 length: 13 residues. V was shortened by 8 bases and J by 4 bases, with 14 bases between the two germline ends. The CDR3 loop reads CASFTAGVTEAFF. As DNA, the CDR3 is TGTGCCAGCTTCACCGCGGGTGTCACTGAAGCTTTCTTT.

The genes are TRBV6-4 and TRBJ1-2; D unclear. The germline gives CDR1 MRHNA, CDR2 SNTAGT. There are 13 residues in the CDR3. V gave up 5 bases and J gave up 5 bases, with 12 bases separating them. As DNA, the CDR3 is TGTGCCAGCAGTCGGGATTTGGGATATGGCTACACCTTC. Residues: CASSRDLGYGYTF.

The chain carries TRBV3-1 (or the pseudogene TRBV3-2) and TRBJ1-5; D call uncertain. Germline V CDR1 and CDR2: LGHDT, YNNKEL (reference sequence). The CDR3 sequence is 13 residues long. The V end lost 0 bases, the J end lost 9 bases, and 9 bases lay between the germline ends. The CDR3 region has the DNA TGTGCCAGCAGCCAAGATCTCACAGCGCCCCAGCATTTT. Translated, it gives CASSQDLTAPQHF.